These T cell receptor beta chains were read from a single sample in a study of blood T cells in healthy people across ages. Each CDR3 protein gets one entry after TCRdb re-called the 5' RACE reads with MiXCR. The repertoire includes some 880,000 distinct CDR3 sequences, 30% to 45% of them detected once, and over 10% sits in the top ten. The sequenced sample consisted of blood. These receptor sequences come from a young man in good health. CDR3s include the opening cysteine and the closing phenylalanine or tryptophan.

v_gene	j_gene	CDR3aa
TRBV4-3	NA	CASSQEGFGTHSYEQYF
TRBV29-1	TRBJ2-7	CSVVRFYEQYF
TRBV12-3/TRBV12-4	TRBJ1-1	CASQDGGPTEAFF
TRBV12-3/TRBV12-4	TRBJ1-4	CASTRGPNEKLFF
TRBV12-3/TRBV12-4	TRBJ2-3	CASSHGDTQYF
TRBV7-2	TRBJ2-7	CASSLTGTSGLPFPYEQYF
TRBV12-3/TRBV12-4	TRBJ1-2	CASRGGQGRDGYTF
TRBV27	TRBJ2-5	CASSWRGETQYF
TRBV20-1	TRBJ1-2	CSARDPRLDYGYTF
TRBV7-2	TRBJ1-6	CASSLKPPVRDPPLHF
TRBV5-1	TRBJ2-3	CASSLRGGLTDTQYF
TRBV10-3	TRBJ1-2	CAIRTGDYGYTF
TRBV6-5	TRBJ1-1	CASSLSEGTTEAFF
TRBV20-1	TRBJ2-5	CSVENRDKPGEQETQYF
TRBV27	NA	CASSVEGDYEQYF
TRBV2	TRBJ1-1	CASARIVDTEAFF
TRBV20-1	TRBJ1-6	CSARGGGAGMDNSPLHF
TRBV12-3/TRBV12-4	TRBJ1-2	CASTPGNRLGYTF
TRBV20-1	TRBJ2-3	CSARDVDTQYF
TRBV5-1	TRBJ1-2	CASKRTGPINYGYTF
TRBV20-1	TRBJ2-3	CSARDFRGPHSTDTQYF
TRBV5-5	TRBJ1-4	CASSFQAVTNEKLFF
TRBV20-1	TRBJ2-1	CSAQSSADPYNEQFF
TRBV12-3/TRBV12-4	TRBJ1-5	CASSSFNQPQHF
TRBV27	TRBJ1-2	CASSNAGTPEFYGYTF
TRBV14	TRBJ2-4	CASSGTSGAYEQYF